This passage covers 29 T cell receptor beta chains from one sample sequenced in a study of T cells in Graves' hyperthyroidism and ophthalmopathy. Amplified TCR beta CDR3 regions derived from RNA transcripts. The HTBI set primed first-round TCR CDR3 RT-PCR. TCRdb processed the multiplex PCR reads anew with MiXCR; each CDR3 protein has one entry. The data contain 400,000 or so distinct CDR3 sequences, 15% of them singletons. Sequenced material: blood. These receptors were obtained from a woman aged 60-70 years with Graves' ophthalmopathy.

This clonotype was found many times. This sequence joins TRBV20-1 and TRBJ2-1, with D unresolved. The V end lost 2 bases, the J end lost 1 base, and 6 bases lay between the germline ends. The CDR3 spans 13 residues. Germline V lookup: CDR1 DFQATT, CDR2 SNEGSKA (reference sequence). CDR3 loop: CSARLFSYNEQFF. CDR3 in DNA: TGCAGTGCTAGACTATTTTCCTACAATGAGCAGTTCTTC.

The CDR3 DNA sequence: TGTGCCTGGGCTCCCGGGATCGACTACAATGAGCAGTTCTTC. It is translated as CAWAPGIDYNEQFF. The chain uses TRBV30 and TRBJ2-1; TRBD2 is a possible D gene (5 bases). CDR1 and CDR2 from the germline V gene are GTSNPN and SVGIG (reference sequence). Between the trimmed V and J ends, which lost 5 bases and 3 bases, there was a span of 14 bases. The CDR3 has 14 residues.

The genes are TRBV28 and TRBJ1-2; D gene uncertain. Looked up from germline, CDR1 is MDHEN and CDR2 is SYDVKM. CDR3 length: 16 residues. V lost 4 bases, J lost 0 bases, and 15 bases lay in between. The CDR3 region is CASSSTAMAPNYGYTF. DNA of the CDR3: TGTGCCAGCAGTTCGACCGCAATGGCCCCTAACTATGGCTACACCTTC.

This clonotype appeared many times. The J gene is TRBJ1-1, the V gene TRBV12-5; TRBD1 agrees at 7 bases. There are 13 residues in the CDR3. Germline CDR1 LGHNT, CDR2 FRNRAP. The J segment lost 4 bases and the V segment lost 6 bases, leaving 5 bases of the junction unmatched. CDR3 region: CASGAYRGTEAFF. The DNA of the CDR3 is TGTGCTAGTGGCGCATACAGGGGCACTGAAGCTTTCTTT.

This clonotype was counted only a few times. V and J are TRBV6-1 and TRBJ2-7; 8 nucleotides line up with TRBD2. V lost 5 bases to trimming and J lost 3 bases; unmatched junction nucleotides: 6. Germline values: CDR1 MNHNS, CDR2 SASEGT. The CDR3 length is 14 residues. This chain's CDR3 is CASSFSGRVYEQYF. CDR3 DNA: TGTGCCAGCAGTTTCAGCGGGAGAGTCTACGAGCAGTACTTC.

This clonotype was detected only a few times. The rearrangement links TRBV4-1 to TRBJ1-2; TRBD1 aligns across 7 bases. The CDR3 loop spans 15 amino acids. V was pared by 1 base and J by 3 bases, with 5 bases of the junction left unmatched. Germline V gene sequence: CDR1 MGHRA, CDR2 YSYEKL. CDR3 in amino acids: CASSQAKGADYGYTF. The CDR3 nucleotides read TGCGCCAGCAGCCAAGCGAAGGGGGCTGACTATGGCTACACCTTC.

This clonotype was counted ten times or more. The chain combines TRBV30 with TRBJ2-3, with 7 bases matching TRBD1. The CDR3 spans 15 residues. Germline loops: CDR1 GTSNPN, CDR2 SVGIG (reference sequence). The V segment lost 0 bases and the J segment 0 bases; nucleotides outside the gene matches: 3. CDR3 DNA sequence: TGTGCCTGGAGTGTAGGGGACAGAAGCACAGATACGCAGTATTTT. Translation gives CAWSVGDRSTDTQYF.

This clonotype was observed at least ten times. The rearrangement uses TRBV2 and TRBJ1-1; 7 bases line up with TRBD1. Germline V gene sequence: CDR1 SNHLY, CDR2 FYNNEI. With V trimmed by 5 bases and J by 5 bases, 17 bases remained unmatched. The CDR3 sequence is 17 residues long. The DNA of the CDR3 is TGTGCCAGCAGTCGCAACCCAATTAGACAGGGCGGGACTGAAGCTTTCTTT. Protein sequence: CASSRNPIRQGGTEAFF.

This clonotype was observed many times. The genes are TRBV6-1 and TRBJ1-1, with D perhaps TRBD1 (5 bases). Germline V gene sequence: CDR1 MNHNS, CDR2 SASEGT. This CDR3 spans 15 amino acids. V was cut by 6 bases and J by 1 base, with 15 bases left in between. CDR3 sequence: CASRRGLEKNTEAFF. CDR3 coding DNA: TGTGCCAGCAGACGGGGCTTGGAGAAGAACACTGAAGCTTTCTTT.

V is TRBV2 and J is TRBJ2-1; 10 bases map to TRBD2. CDR3 size: 15 residues. CDR1 and CDR2 from the germline V gene are SNHLY and FYNNEI. Trimming cost V 7 bases and J 9 bases; bases outside gene matches: 12. The DNA of the CDR3 is TGTGCCAGCACCTCTAGCGGGAGTTCGGGTGGTGAGCAGTTCTTC. Its translation: CASTSSGSSGGEQFF.

This clonotype was observed at least ten times. The chain couples TRBV27 to TRBJ2-3, with D possibly being TRBD1 or TRBD2 (5 bases each). V was pared by 5 bases and J by 2 bases, with 17 bases between. The CDR3 loop spans 16 amino acids. Looked up from germline, CDR1 is MNHEY and CDR2 is SMNVEV (reference sequence). The CDR3 loop is CASSPPGGLITDTQYF. CDR3 sequence (DNA): TGTGCCAGCAGTCCGCCTGGGGGTCTTATCACAGATACGCAGTATTTT.

The rearrangement uses TRBV20-1 and TRBJ2-7; D might be TRBD1 or TRBD2, each matching 5 bases. V lost 0 bases to trimming and J lost 12 bases, with 15 bases between them. Germline V gene lookup returns CDR1 DFQATT and CDR2 SNEGSKA (reference sequence). This CDR3 has 12 amino acids. The CDR3 region has the DNA TGCAGTGCTAGAGATCGCTGGGACGGGCGGTACTTC. Amino acids: CSARDRWDGRYF.

The rearrangement joins TRBV6-1 to TRBJ1-6, with D possibly matching TRBD1 (5 bases). This CDR3 has 15 residues. The germline gives CDR1 MNHNS, CDR2 SASEGT. With 0 bases removed from V and 10 bases from J, the gap between germline ends came to 13 bases. CDR3 amino acids: CASSEAAGANSPLHF. The CDR3 coding sequence is TGTGCCAGCAGTGAAGCGGCCGGGGCAAACTCACCCCTCCACTTT.

This clonotype was seen repeatedly, ten times or more. The genes are TRBV2 and TRBJ2-7, with TRBD2 matching 7 bases. The CDR3 totals 14 residues. The germline V gene encodes CDR1 SNHLY and CDR2 FYNNEI. The V and J ends lost 3 bases and 0 bases, in that order; junction bases with no gene match: 2. CDR3 sequence (DNA): TGTGCCAGCAGTGAGAGGACTAGCTCCTACGAGCAGTACTTC. Translated: CASSERTSSYEQYF.

This clonotype was seen ten or more times. The chain couples TRBV13 to TRBJ2-7; D is unclear. This CDR3 region has 13 residues. Germline CDR1 is PRHDT and CDR2 is FYEKMQ (reference sequence). Deletions cut 5 bases from V and 3 bases from J, with 11 bases between. The chain's CDR3 is CASSIGRIYEQYF. DNA for the CDR3: TGTGCCAGCAGCATCGGACGTATCTACGAGCAGTACTTC.

V usage is TRBV19 and J usage is TRBJ1-5, with no clear D. Germline V CDR1 and CDR2: LNHDA, SQIVND (reference sequence). The CDR3 covers 13 residues. Trimming took 2 bases from V and 5 from J, leaving 7 bases between them. CDR3 in DNA: TGTGCCAGTAGTATAAGCGGTTATCAGCCCCAGCATTTT. Residues: CASSISGYQPQHF.

This clonotype has a count of ten or more. The V and J genes are TRBV7-6 and TRBJ2-5; 9 bases align to TRBD2. This CDR3 has 15 residues. The V segment lost 5 bases and the J segment 1 base; nucleotides outside the gene matches: 5. CDR1 SGHVS and CDR2 FNYEAQ come from the germline V gene. This chain's CDR3 is CASSQGLAGQETQYF. As DNA, the CDR3 is TGTGCCAGCAGCCAGGGACTAGCTGGCCAAGAGACCCAGTACTTC.

Only a few counts were recorded for this clonotype. This chain links TRBV10-2 with TRBJ1-5; no clear D gene. Germline CDR1 reads WSHSY; CDR2 reads SAAADI. The CDR3 has 14 residues. V shed 7 bases and J shed 2 bases, with 12 bases lying between them. In DNA, the CDR3 is TGCGCCAGCAAGGGCCGGGCGGGCAATCAGCCCCAGCATTTT. Its protein is CASKGRAGNQPQHF.

Ten or more counts support this clonotype. This chain links TRBV9 with TRBJ2-3; 7 bases agree with TRBD1. The length of the CDR3 is 15 residues. Germline values: CDR1 SGDLS, CDR2 YYNGEE. J lost 4 bases, V lost 0 bases, and 5 bases had no gene match. CDR3 in DNA: TGTGCCAGCAGCGTAGGCGTAGGGGGCGCAGATACGCAGTATTTT. It codes for CASSVGVGGADTQYF.

This clonotype came up a few times. The chain links TRBV20-1 to TRBJ2-3; 9 bases map to TRBD2. The ends lost 1 base at V and 0 bases at J; junction bases unmatched: 8. Germline V gene lookup returns CDR1 DFQATT and CDR2 SNEGSKA (reference sequence). The CDR3 extends over 17 amino acids. The CDR3 here is CSARVPSGAPSTDTQYF. In DNA form, the CDR3 reads TGCAGTGCTAGAGTGCCTAGCGGGGCCCCTAGCACAGATACGCAGTATTTT.

This clonotype was seen only a few times. The genes are TRBV5-1 and TRBJ1-4; 7 bases are shared with TRBD1. CDR1 is SGHRS and CDR2 is YFSETQ in the germline V gene. CDR3 length: 15 residues. V shed 4 bases, J shed 0 bases, and the junction held 3 bases outside the gene matches. CDR3 amino acids: CASSHDRATNEKLFF. In DNA form, the CDR3 reads TGCGCCAGCAGCCATGACAGGGCAACTAATGAAAAACTGTTTTTT.

The chain employs TRBV12-3 or TRBV12-4 and TRBJ2-1, with D maybe TRBD2 (6 bases). CDR3 size: 12 residues. The V end lost 7 bases, the J end lost 6 bases, and 10 bases lay between the germline ends. This chain's CDR3 is CASTLGGNEQFF. The DNA for the CDR3 is TGTGCCAGCACCTTGGGGGGCAATGAGCAGTTCTTC.

Many counts were recorded for this clonotype. CDR3 sequence reads: CASRRRTDYGYTF. The CDR3 DNA follows: TGTGCCAGCAGGCGACGGACAGACTATGGCTACACCTTC. The chain is built from TRBV6-1 and TRBJ1-2, with a weak D call TRBD1 (6 bases). Germline assignment: CDR1 MNHNS and CDR2 SASEGT. CDR3 length: 13 amino acids. Trimming stripped 6 bases from V and 3 bases from J, with 11 bases between.

The table lists this clonotype with a few counts. The chain combines TRBV7-9 with TRBJ2-1, with D perhaps TRBD2 (6 bases). Germline CDR1 reads SEHNR; CDR2 reads FQNEAQ (reference sequence). The CDR3 spans 15 residues. V lost 0 bases and J lost 9, with 15 bases in between. CDR3 sequence: CASSLAVHMGGEQFF. CDR3 nucleotides: TGTGCCAGCAGCTTAGCGGTACACATGGGGGGTGAGCAGTTCTTC.

This clonotype was seen repeatedly, ten times or more. V is TRBV18 and J is TRBJ1-2; 8 positions agree with TRBD1. The CDR3 has 18 residues. The junction had 15 bases not matched to a gene; V was cut back by 2 bases and J by 4 bases. CDR1 and CDR2 from the germline V gene are KGHSH and LQKENI. The CDR3 region has the DNA TGTGCCAGCTCACCAGCCACCACAGACAGGGGCTTGTCCTATGGCTACACCTTC. Encoded protein: CASSPATTDRGLSYGYTF.

This chain links TRBV4-1 with TRBJ2-3; tentative D call: TRBD2 (6 bases). Germline assignment: CDR1 MGHRA and CDR2 YSYEKL. The CDR3 has 15 residues. V lost 1 base to trimming and J lost 0 bases, with 8 bases between them. CDR3 sequence: CASSQGRASTDTQYF. CDR3 bases: TGCGCCAGCAGCCAAGGGAGGGCCAGCACAGATACGCAGTATTTT.

This clonotype was found many times. The rearrangement uses TRBV7-2 and TRBJ2-7; 10 bases match TRBD2. Trimming cost V 10 bases and J 1 base; bases outside gene matches: 10. Germline CDR1 is SGHTA and CDR2 is FQGNSA. The CDR3 has 15 amino acids. As DNA, the CDR3 is TGTGCCATCGCCAACTCTAGCGGGAGTTCCTACGAGCAGTACTTC. It yields the protein CAIANSSGSSYEQYF.

The chain's CDR3 is CASSSPGTGGRGTEAFF. The CDR3 DNA reads TGTGCCAGCAGCAGTCCCGGGACAGGGGGCAGGGGCACTGAAGCTTTCTTT. The V call is TRBV28, the J call TRBJ1-1, with 12 bases aligning to TRBD1. Germline values: CDR1 MDHEN, CDR2 SYDVKM. The CDR3 extends over 17 amino acids. V dropped 6 bases and J dropped 4; count of bases not matched to a gene: 12.

At least ten counts were recorded for this clonotype. The chain is built from TRBV5-1 and TRBJ2-7, with 10 bases that match TRBD1. Germline CDR1 and CDR2: SGHRS and YFSETQ. V dropped 3 bases and J dropped 5; count of bases not matched to a gene: 5. The CDR3 is made up of 14 amino acids. CDR3 DNA sequence: TGCGCCAGCAGCTCCGGGACAGGGGTTGACGAGCAGTACTTC. Its protein product is CASSSGTGVDEQYF. Together with reference TRBV5-1 and TRBJ2-7, the CDR3 gives the full variable domain: KAGVTQTPRYLIKTRGQQVTLSCSPISGHRSVSWYQQTPGQGLQFLFEYFSETQRNKGNFPGRFSGRQFSNSRSEMNVSTLELGDSALYLCASSSGTGVDEQYFGPGTRLTVT.